The T cell receptor beta chain under discussion was sequenced for a study of cytomegalovirus exposure and HLA in healthy donors listed by TCRdb under 2017. About the full investigation: According to an earlier analysis of several hundred of the donors, about 190 million T cells yielded some 120 million unique TCR beta sequences and about 280 Gb of sequence data. The aim of the study was to test whether cataloging public T cell receptors could identify signatures of past pathogen exposure. Several DR-DQ haplotypes were treated as single units for association and clustering because of strong linkage in the cohort. The study profiled the T cell repertoires of about 720 subjects by immunosequencing and related them to cytomegalovirus serostatus. Among the roughly 410 genotyped donors, 75% to 90% belonged to the genetic ancestry cluster associated with self-reported Caucasian donors. To study patterns of TCR occurrence, a later analysis re-analyzed previously published TCR beta repertoires from around 700 donors and added high-resolution HLA genotyping. All discovery cohort repertoires had been generated on a single sequencing platform. An earlier analysis of nearly 600 of the donors applied high-throughput TCR beta sequencing to assess whether each TCR beta V gene segment acted as functional or pseudogenic. Typing coverage differed by locus: A, B, C, DRB1 and DQB1 were typed in about 629-640 donors, DQA1 in about 510, DPA1 in some 570, and DPB1 in just under 480. A separate validation cohort of about 110 different subjects was used in addition to the roughly 720-subject first cohort. In a later genetic analysis, genome-wide SNP genotypes for about 60% of the 666 donors were used, and that subset was treated as a discovery cohort. HLA typing covered class I and class II loci at four-digit resolution. High-throughput TCR immunosequencing, statistical association of individual TCRs with disease status, and machine learning were combined to predict cytomegalovirus infection status. Rather than drawing on any new phenotypic data, the later analysis identified candidate immune exposures from TCR beta sequences and the way those sequences occurred across donors. Among about 370 genotyped donors of the cohort, an average of about 240,000 unique TCR beta nucleotide sequences was sequenced per donor, of which about 18% were non-productive. Donor age, sex, ethnicity and CMV serostatus were collected together with the repertoire data. Roughly 310 gigabases of sequencing data and approximately 80 million unique TCR sequences were included in an early release covering 500 to 750 HLA-typed donors.

In total, approximately 700 healthy bone marrow donors made up the cohort. At the time of sampling, all cohort members were nominally healthy, though unrecorded immune exposures were likely present. The donor tested CMV seropositive and was one of the 289 seropositive cohort members. A peripheral blood sample was provided by each donor, and peripheral blood mononuclear cells were used for TCR beta sequencing. The Qiagen DNeasy Blood Extraction Kit was used to extract genomic DNA from the blood cell samples. Libraries came from the immunoSEQ multiplex PCR assay. For the multiplex PCR, a mixture combining 60 forward primers for TCR Vbeta segments and 13 reverse primers for TCR Jbeta segments was used. The CDR3 region of rearranged TCR beta genes was amplified from genomic DNA with a multiplex PCR assay. The amplified TCR beta libraries were sequenced on the Illumina HiSeq System as 87-base-pair reads. Per the original workflow: A later analysis tallied roughly 76 million unique TCR beta chains across the 640 or so repertoires, and approximately 12 million of those chains were shared by two or more donors. Raw reads were error-corrected and collapsed into unique sequences by a nearest-neighbor algorithm in which closely related sequences were merged to remove PCR and sequencing errors. Alignment of CDR3 sequences to IMGT reference sequences was used to assign V, D and J gene segments. For a sequence to be retained, at least a six-nucleotide match to both a V gene segment and a J gene segment was required. Rearrangements were called productive when the CDR3 lacked stop codons and stayed in frame with V and J; all others were non-productive. CDR3 was defined by IMGT convention, running from the second conserved V-encoded cysteine to the conserved J-encoded phenylalanine. The earlier analysis of approximately 590 of the donors excluded any sequence lacking an unambiguous match to a single V gene segment. An earlier analysis of several hundred of the donors called V segments functional above 56.7% productive rearrangements and segregating when the between-donor standard deviation exceeded 5%. A statistical classification framework was built to diagnose cytomegalovirus status from the catalog of TCR beta chain sequences. A later analysis assigned V and J genes by comparing TCR nucleotide sequences with IMGT/GENE-DB human TR gene sequences. Using the TCRdist pipeline, a later analysis assigned CDR3 sequences along with most-parsimonious VDJ recombination scenarios. A later analysis defined each TCR beta chain by its CDR3 amino acid sequence plus V-gene family, and excluded reads lacking a unique V-gene family. In a later analysis, some 600 highly shared, low-generation-probability nucleotide sequences were removed to address suspected cross-contamination and a sequencing artifact. A later analysis calculated a clonal expansion index for each public chain from normalized within-repertoire ranks of inferred template counts. In a later analysis, generation probabilities were computed with a VDJ recombination model fitted to out-of-frame rearrangements, and the resulting probabilities were checked against IGoR. Hypergeometric tests were used in a later analysis to score TCR-TCR, TCR-HLA and TCR-CMV co-occurrence, with a repertoire-size bias correction applied to the TCR pairs. To estimate false discovery rates, a later analysis permuted the HLA or CMV assignments 20 times. In a later analysis, co-occurring TCRs were grouped using DBSCAN, and TCRdist sequence similarity was added for clustering within HLA-allele-positive subsets. Co-occurrence clustering excluded repertoires with fewer than 30,000 or more than 120,000 public chains, plus five with anomalous nucleotide sharing. Held by TCRdb, this immuneACCESS table contains in-frame sequences only and omits some clones. Under half of the omission traces to an unresolved V gene where checked; the cause of the rest is unknown. V and J calls and clone size are as listed in that table; D and trimming were resolved from the DNA. Recorded for this sample are roughly 100,000 clones; around four fifths of them occurred a single time. The ten largest clones capture 8.6% of the sample.

As for this clone: Its recognized antigen is unknown. Within one base of it there is no much larger clone, and no base qualities were kept.

Results and caveats for the whole study, not just this receptor: A further reported finding was that TCR beta sequences accurately predicted the HLA-A and HLA-B alleles for most subjects in the first cohort. According to the authors, the approach could potentially be generalized to other disease states and immunological phenotypes. Some 16 rarely observed V segments, including chromosome 9 orphons, were excluded from the earlier analysis of 550 to 700 of the donors because counts were too low. Compared with equally common non-associated chains, HLA-associated TCR beta chains in a later analysis were more clonally expanded and had lower generation probabilities. In a later analysis, the rate of TCR association differed among HLA loci, with DRB1 alleles having the most associated TCRs and HLA-C alleles having the fewest. In vitro tests confirmed that three of the cytomegalovirus-associated TCR beta chains recognize cytomegalovirus antigens. Because HLA typing was missing for some donors at each locus, association tests included only the typed subset. In this cohort, only TCR beta chains were sequenced, and detectable features were limited by the absence of alpha or paired-chain data. In an earlier analysis of some 500 of the donors, most TCR beta V segments appeared in productive rearrangements about 90% or about 30% of the time, broadly matching IMGT annotations. A total of roughly 160 TCR beta chains were listed by the study as associated with cytomegalovirus. CMV serostatus was the only immune exposure information available for the cohort. In a later analysis, some 18,000 TCR beta sequences were associated with specific HLA alleles at a false discovery rate of 0.05. Several of the top co-occurrence clusters appeared to be linked to parvovirus B19, influenza, CMV and Epstein-Barr virus, according to a later analysis. An association between a missense DCLRE1C variant and V-gene and J-gene trimming of TCR beta chains was found in a later genetic analysis and replicated in an independent cohort. Linkage disequilibrium might explain the correlated functional status among segregating V segments, but an unknown experimental factor could not be excluded. When HLA alleles, especially DR and DQ, strongly co-occurred, attributing TCR associations to individual alleles was difficult. Across donors, most TCR sequences were observed very rarely, whereas some public TCRs were present in many individuals. In a later genetic analysis, fewer N-insertions in productive TCRs were reported among donors in an Asian-associated ancestry cluster than the roughly 700-donor mean. A cluster of highly shared sequence variants was judged likely to represent a technical artifact of the sequencing pipeline. Roughly uniform sequencing depth across donors was assumed in presence/absence analyses, although this assumption may not hold. In a later analysis, most CMV-associated TCR beta chains were found to appear HLA-restricted, with HLA associations seemingly driven largely by CMV exposure. The classifier was reported to diagnose cytomegalovirus status with high specificity and sensitivity in both the original cohort and the validation cohort.

Specimen: PBMCs. This TCR derives from a woman aged 40 to 49 in good health and CMV-seropositive.

This receptor carries the CDR3 CASSLAVAGGPDTQYF. The nucleotide sequence reads TGCGCCAGCAGCTTGGCAGTAGCGGGAGGGCCAGATACGCAGTATTTT. Rearrangement joined TRBV5-1 to TRBJ2-3, with TRBD2 identical over 11 junction bases. The CDR3, cysteine through phenylalanine, is 16 amino acids long. The read is trimmed to its CDR3 DNA, 48 bases read in frame from base 1. Looking up the germline V gene yields CDR1 SGHRS and CDR2 YFSETQ. V ends up 0 bases short and J 4 bases short, with an unmatched junction base count of 4. With the portions outside the CDR3 filled from the reference TRBV5-1 and TRBJ2-3 genes, the complete variable region becomes KAGVTQTPRYLIKTRGQQVTLSCSPISGHRSVSWYQQTPGQGLQFLFEYFSETQRNKGNFPGRFSGRQFSNSRSEMNVSTLELGDSALYLCASSLAVAGGPDTQYFGPGTRLTVL.